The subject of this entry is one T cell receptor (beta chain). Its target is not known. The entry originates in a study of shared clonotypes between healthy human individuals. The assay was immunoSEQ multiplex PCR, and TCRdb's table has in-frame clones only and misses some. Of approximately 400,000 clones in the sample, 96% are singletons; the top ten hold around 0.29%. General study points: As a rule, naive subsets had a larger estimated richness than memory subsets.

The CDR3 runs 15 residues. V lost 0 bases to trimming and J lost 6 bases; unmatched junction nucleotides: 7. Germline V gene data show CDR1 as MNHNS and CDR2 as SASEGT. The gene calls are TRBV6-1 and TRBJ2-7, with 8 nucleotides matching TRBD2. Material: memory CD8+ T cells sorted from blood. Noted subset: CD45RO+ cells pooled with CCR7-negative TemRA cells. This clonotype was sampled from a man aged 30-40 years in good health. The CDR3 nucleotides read TGTGCCAGCAGTGAAGCCGGGACTAGAGCCCTCGAGCAGTACTTC. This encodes CASSEAGTRALEQYF.